Below are 10 T cell receptor beta chains sequenced from a single sample in a study of T cells after yellow fever vaccination. From the 5' RACE reads, TCRdb called clonotypes with MiXCR, one entry per CDR3 protein. Counted here are roughly 65,000 distinct CDR3 sequences, approximately 5% occurring once; the ten biggest clones make up 2.2%. Sequencing used CD4+ T cells sorted from PBMCs, obtained roughly 15 days after the first yellow fever vaccination. The receptors derive from a man aged 18 to 29 who received the YFV17D yellow fever vaccine.

This clonotype was found many times. The CDR3 spells CASSLAGGDGGTQYF. CDR3 sequence (DNA): TGTGCCAGCAGCTTGGCCGGGGGCGACGGGGGTACGCAGTATTTT. This rearrangement joins TRBV5-5 to TRBJ2-3; D possibly uses TRBD1 or TRBD2 (6 bases each). Germline CDR1 and CDR2: SGHKS and YYEKEE (reference sequence). Trimming removed 0 bases at V and 8 bases at J, with 16 bases between. The CDR3 is made up of 15 amino acids.

This clonotype was recorded at least ten times. The rearrangement uses TRBV6-5 and TRBJ1-2, with a possible D match to TRBD1 (5 bases). Trimming left V 8 bases short and J 2 bases short, with 12 bases between. This CDR3 has 13 residues. CDR1 and CDR2 (germline): MNHEY, SVGAGI. The CDR3 DNA follows: TGTGCCAGCTCAAGGGACGGGAACTATGGCTACACCTTC. Encoded protein: CASSRDGNYGYTF.

The chain employs TRBV7-9 and TRBJ2-5, with 9 bases matching TRBD1. There are 16 residues in the CDR3. V trimming: 2 bases; J trimming: 4 bases; junction bases outside the gene matches: 8. Germline V gene lookup returns CDR1 SEHNR and CDR2 FQNEAQ (reference sequence). In nucleotides, the CDR3 is TGTGCCAGCAGCTTAAATGGGGACAGGGTCGGAGAGACCCAGTACTTC. The encoded protein is CASSLNGDRVGETQYF. Full variable domain (missing parts from reference TRBV7-9 and TRBJ2-5): DTGVSQNPRHKITKRGQNVTFRCDPISEHNRLYWYRQTLGQGPEFLTYFQNEAQLEKSRLLSDRFSAERPKGSFSTLEIQRTEQGDSAMYLCASSLNGDRVGETQYFGPGTRLLVL.

Ten or more counts support this clonotype. This chain joins TRBV5-1 and TRBJ2-3, with 10 bases that match TRBD1. Germline V gene lookup returns CDR1 SGHRS and CDR2 YFSETQ. With V trimmed by 4 bases and J by 5 bases, 4 bases remained unmatched. The CDR3 runs 14 residues. The CDR3 protein is CASSPGQGKDTQYF. DNA for the CDR3: TGCGCCAGCAGCCCGGGACAGGGGAAAGATACGCAGTATTTT.

This clonotype was seen ten or more times. The chain has TRBV5-1 and TRBJ1-4; D might be TRBD1 (5 bases). Germline loops: CDR1 SGHRS, CDR2 YFSETQ. This CDR3 has 14 amino acids. V was trimmed by 4 bases and J by 3 bases, leaving 10 bases between them. DNA of the CDR3: TGCGCCAGCAGCGATGGGGGACCTAATGAAAAACTGTTTTTT. Protein sequence: CASSDGGPNEKLFF.

This clonotype was counted many times. This sequence joins TRBV5-6 and TRBJ1-2, with D perhaps matching TRBD1 (6 bases). V lost 5 bases, J lost 4 bases, and 18 bases lay in between. Germline V lookup: CDR1 SGHDT, CDR2 YYEEEE. CDR3 length: 15 residues. CDR3 in DNA: TGTGCCAGCAGTCTGAGGGGGGTTGGAAGCTATGGCTACACCTTC. Translation gives CASSLRGVGSYGYTF.

This clonotype was observed at least ten times. The chain recombines TRBV7-2 with TRBJ1-4, with D tentatively TRBD1 (6 bases). The V and J ends lost 5 bases and 11 bases respectively, with 18 bases between them. The CDR3 has 14 residues. Germline V gene data show CDR1 as SGHTA and CDR2 as FQGNSA. The CDR3 sequence: CASSPKQQGSKLFF. In DNA, the CDR3 is TGTGCCAGCAGCCCAAAACAACAGGGTAGCAAACTGTTTTTT.

The sample holds many counts of this clonotype. The CDR3 here is CSVSFSFGGLDTQYF. CDR3 in DNA: TGCAGTGTTTCATTTTCCTTCGGGGGGCTGGATACGCAGTATTTT. The V gene is TRBV20-1, the J gene TRBJ2-3, with D tentatively TRBD2 (7 bases). CDR1 is DFQATT, CDR2 SNEGSKA, per germline (reference sequence). V lost 7 bases to trimming and J lost 6 bases, with 23 bases between them. The CDR3 has 15 amino acids.

This clonotype was found many times. V usage is TRBV4-1 and J usage is TRBJ1-1; D gene uncertain. From germline, CDR1 is MGHRA and CDR2 YSYEKL. This CDR3 comprises 14 residues. V was clipped by 4 bases and J by 4 bases, with 13 bases between them. CDR3 coding DNA: TGCGCCAGCAGCCCTAGTCCTTGGGGCACTGAAGCTTTCTTT. Protein product: CASSPSPWGTEAFF.

This clonotype occurred many times. V and J are TRBV10-3 and TRBJ2-4; the match to TRBD1 covers 10 bases. Trimming removed 6 bases from V and 5 bases from J; junction bases left unmatched: 7. The CDR3 spans 15 residues. Per the germline V gene, CDR1 is ENHRY and CDR2 is SYGVKD. CDR3 in amino acids: CAIRGTGTGENIQYF. The CDR3 nucleotides are TGTGCCATCAGGGGGACGGGGACAGGGGAAAACATTCAGTACTTC.